The present T cell receptor (beta chain) was sequenced within a study of response to subunit inactivated influenza vaccine. A single record per CDR3 protein comes from TCRdb applying MiXCR to the RT-PCR reads. The sample holds some 540,000 distinct CDR3 sequences; 20% to 25% are singletons and the top ten take 2.5% to 3%. Germline V gene data show CDR1 as SGHRS and CDR2 as YFSETQ. CDR3 length: 15 residues. The J segment lost 4 bases and the V segment lost 0 bases, leaving 5 bases of the junction unmatched. The sample holds a few counts of this clonotype. The sample was also linked to a second study, of T cells expressing NK-cell markers. This second study says: What made the TCR beta cDNA was 5'RACE template switching with UMIs. For five or six donors, the dominant NKG2C+ clonotypes made up roughly 1.0-7.0% of their CD8+ T cells.

This TCR was sampled from a man in his fifties or sixties who received an inactivated influenza vaccine. Source: CD4+ T cells sorted from PBMCs, taken 12 days after vaccination. The V call is TRBV5-1, the J call TRBJ2-3, with 7 positions matching TRBD1. The CDR3 DNA reads as TGCGCCAGCAGCTTGGGACAGGGTATGTCAGATACGCAGTATTTT. This translates into CASSLGQGMSDTQYF.